The text below deals with one T cell receptor (beta chain). What it recognizes is unknown. Other nucleotide sequences in the sample specify the same CDR3. The PCR used 60 Vbeta and 13 Jbeta primers. Measured with immunoSEQ multiplex PCR; TCRdb has only the in-frame clones, and not every one. The sample gives 90,000 to 100,000 clones, around 74% of which show up once; approximately 6.4% is in the top ten. This specimen comes from a study of cytomegalovirus exposure and HLA in healthy donors. Study results and caveats: A previous analysis found most TCR beta V segments productive roughly 87% or roughly 30% of the time.

The CDR3 is made up of 12 amino acids. Trimming cost V 2 bases and J 6 bases, with 11 bases left between them. From germline, CDR1 is SQVTM and CDR2 ANQGSEA. The sample comprised PBMCs. The clonotype was recovered from a man aged 40-55 years in good health and CMV-seropositive. The genes are TRBV29-1 and TRBJ2-7, with a tentative D call TRBD1 (8 bases). CDR3 sequence (DNA): TGCAGCGTTGAAACAGGGGGGGGCGAGCAGTACTTC. Its protein is CSVETGGGEQYF.